This T cell receptor (beta chain) is drawn from a study of T-cell memory formation after mild COVID-19. Study background: For the most part, TCR clusters were specific to one donor.

The study, taken as a whole, reports: Cross-reactive memory apparently joined, as some responding clones appeared in pre-infection memory.

The CDR3 is 17 residues long. The germline V gene has CDR1 LGHNA and CDR2 YNFKEQ. Losses at the gene ends were 0 bases for V and 7 bases for J; bases not matched to a gene: 9. TCRdb called the 5' RACE reads again in MiXCR, with one record for every CDR3 protein. Here the sample spans around 120,000 distinct CDR3 sequences, more than 15% being singletons. Details on this clonotype: Its target is unknown.

This clonotype was obtained from an adult woman who had mild COVID-19 (a few samples of this study predate the infection). Cell type and time point are not known. The gene calls are TRBV4-2 and TRBJ2-1; 10 positions match TRBD2. The sample was PBMCs or a T cell subset sorted from them (not recorded which). The chain's CDR3 is CASSQDSASGSWNEQFF. DNA of the CDR3: TGTGCCAGCAGCCAAGATTCGGCTAGCGGGAGCTGGAATGAGCAGTTCTTC.